These T cell receptor beta chains were read from a single sample in a study of cytomegalovirus exposure and HLA in healthy donors. Sequenced by immunoSEQ multiplex PCR; TCRdb stores in-frame clones only, minus some. The sample consists of about 160,000 clones, 82% of them appearing once. The sample consisted of PBMCs. These receptors originate from a man aged 50-59 years in good health and CMV-seropositive. CDR3s include the opening cysteine and the closing phenylalanine or tryptophan. The order of the fields is clone size, J gene, D gene, V gene, CDR3 DNA, CDR3 protein. D genes are given only for firm matches. Expanded clones are given a class, and other clones once, few, many or no size at all.

clone size: -; J gene: TRBJ2-7; D gene: -; V gene: TRBV5-6; CDR3 DNA: TGTGCCAGCAGCAGAGGACTACCAGCTTGGGAGCAGTACTTC; CDR3 protein: CASSRGLPAWEQYF
clone size: -; J gene: TRBJ2-7; D gene: TRBD2; V gene: TRBV10-2; CDR3 DNA: TGCGCCAGCGAGAGCGGGAGCGGGTACGAGCAGTACTTC; CDR3 protein: CASESGSGYEQYF
clone size: few; J gene: TRBJ2-7; D gene: TRBD1; V gene: TRBV7-9; CDR3 DNA: TGTTCCAGCAGCTTGTCTTGGCTGCAGGGGGCGATCCACGAGCAGTACTTC; CDR3 protein: CSSSLSWLQGAIHEQYF
clone size: -; J gene: TRBJ1-2; D gene: -; V gene: TRBV18; CDR3 DNA: TGTGCCAGCTCACCCGCGGGGACTACAAGAGCTAACTATGGCTACACCTTC; CDR3 protein: CASSPAGTTRANYGYTF
clone size: once; J gene: TRBJ2-2; D gene: -; V gene: TRBV15; CDR3 DNA: TGTGCCACCAGCCCCGGGGGGGAGCTGTTTTTT; CDR3 protein: CATSPGGELFF
clone size: -; J gene: TRBJ1-2; D gene: -; V gene: TRBV28; CDR3 DNA: TGTGCCAGCAGGCCAGGACAGCACTATGGCTACACCTTC; CDR3 protein: CASRPGQHYGYTF
clone size: once; J gene: TRBJ1-1; D gene: -; V gene: TRBV10-3; CDR3 DNA: TGTGCCATCAGTGAAGGTACAGGGTTGGACAGCACTGAAGCTTTCTTT; CDR3 protein: CAISEGTGLDSTEAFF
clone size: -; J gene: TRBJ2-7; D gene: -; V gene: TRBV12-2; CDR3 DNA: TGTGCAAGTCGACAGCGGACAGGGCTCTACGAGCAGTACTTC; CDR3 protein: CASRQRTGLYEQYF
clone size: -; J gene: TRBJ2-7; D gene: -; V gene: TRBV5-5; CDR3 DNA: TGTGCCAGCAGCTTGGACAGCTTCTCCTACGAGCAGTACTTC; CDR3 protein: CASSLDSFSYEQYF
clone size: -; J gene: TRBJ2-7; D gene: TRBD1; V gene: TRBV6-5; CDR3 DNA: TGTGCCAGCAGCTCGGGACAGGGGGAGTCCTACGAGCAGTACTTC; CDR3 protein: CASSSGQGESYEQYF
clone size: -; J gene: TRBJ2-7; D gene: TRBD2; V gene: TRBV27; CDR3 DNA: TGTGCCAGCAGTCCTATAGCGGGGGGGGCGGGCGAGCAGTACTTC; CDR3 protein: CASSPIAGGAGEQYF